Listed below are T cell receptor beta chains from one sample, sequenced in a study of blood T cell repertoires in COVID-19. Measured with immunoSEQ multiplex PCR; TCRdb has only the in-frame clones, and not every one. There are about 230,000 clones in the sample; 70% to 90% occur only once, and about 9.9% lies in the top ten. The sample was peripheral blood. These receptors all come from a man aged 45 to 65 with COVID-19, enrolled during active disease. Each CDR3 is given with its conserved first and last residue. The D gene is left open where the match is weak. Clone size appears in some rows only: once, few, many, or a class for an expanded clone.

V	D	J	size	CDR3	DNA
TRBV6-6	TRBD1	TRBJ2-7	NA	CASSPALGRDRGAYEQYF	TGTGCCAGCAGTCCCGCTTTGGGTCGGGACAGGGGGGCCTACGAGCAGTACTTC
TRBV28	NA	TRBJ1-2	NA	CASSSSGSGGYGYTF	TGTGCCAGCAGTTCGTCCGGGTCCGGCGGCTATGGCTACACCTTC
TRBV6-2/TRBV6-3	TRBD2	TRBJ2-7	few	CASSWTSGRYEQYF	TGTGCCAGCAGTTGGACTAGCGGGAGGTACGAGCAGTACTTC
TRBV28	NA	TRBJ1-5	NA	CASKLGGPQHF	TGTGCCAGCAAATTAGGGGGGCCCCAGCATTTT
TRBV29-1	TRBD1	TRBJ2-1	NA	CSALNRDSSYNEQFF	TGCAGCGCCCTCAACCGGGACAGTTCCTACAATGAGCAGTTCTTC
TRBV11-1	TRBD2	TRBJ2-2	few	CASSLRLAGAGELFF	TGTGCCAGCAGCTTACGACTAGCGGGAGCCGGGGAGCTGTTTTTT
TRBV5-6	TRBD1	TRBJ1-1	NA	CASSFLDREAFF	TGTGCCAGCAGCTTCTTGGACAGGGAAGCTTTCTTT
TRBV27	NA	TRBJ1-5	few	CASSPAQGRDQPQHF	TGTGCCAGCAGCCCTGCCCAAGGGAGGGATCAGCCCCAGCATTTT
TRBV4-3	NA	TRBJ2-5	NA	CASSQDRETQYF	TGCGCCAGCAGCCAAGATCGGGAGACCCAGTACTTC
TRBV19	NA	TRBJ2-4	NA	CASSMEVVGKNIQYF	TGTGCCAGTAGTATGGAGGTTGTTGGGAAAAACATTCAGTACTTC
TRBV5-1	TRBD2	TRBJ2-1	NA	CASSLVGGGRNEQFF	TGCGCCAGCAGCTTGGTCGGCGGGGGGCGGAATGAGCAGTTCTTC
TRBV19	NA	TRBJ2-1	NA	CASSRLSEQFF	TGTGCCAGTAGTAGACTGAGCGAGCAGTTCTTC
TRBV27	NA	TRBJ1-2	NA	CASSPGGYGYTF	TGTGCCAGCAGCCCCGGGGGGTATGGCTACACCTTC
TRBV20-1	NA	TRBJ1-2	NA	CSAIGHFGYTF	TGCAGTGCGATCGGACACTTTGGCTACACCTTC
TRBV6-5	TRBD1	TRBJ2-7	NA	CASSWTGASSYEQYF	TGTGCCAGCAGTTGGACAGGGGCCTCATCCTACGAGCAGTACTTC
TRBV19	TRBD1	TRBJ1-4	NA	CASSIQGATNEKLFF	TGTGCCAGTAGTATACAGGGGGCGACTAATGAAAAACTGTTTTTT
TRBV4-1	TRBD2	TRBJ2-4	NA	CASSFRTSGTDAKNIQYF	TGCGCCAGCAGCTTTAGGACTAGCGGGACGGATGCCAAAAACATTCAGTACTTC
TRBV27	TRBD1	TRBJ2-6	NA	CASSPDRGFPLGANVLTF	TGTGCCAGCAGTCCGGACAGGGGGTTTCCTCTTGGGGCCAACGTCCTGACTTTC
TRBV9	TRBD2	TRBJ2-2	NA	CASSLGLAGAVGELFF	TGTGCCAGCAGCTTGGGACTAGCGGGAGCGGTCGGGGAGCTGTTTTTT
TRBV6-5	TRBD1	TRBJ1-1	NA	CASSFGGQANTEAFF	TGTGCCAGCAGTTTCGGCGGACAGGCGAACACTGAAGCTTTCTTT
TRBV12-5	NA	TRBJ2-1	once	CASGLPSLSGDEQFF	TGTGCTAGTGGTTTGCCCAGCTTATCAGGGGATGAGCAGTTCTTC
TRBV1	NA	TRBJ1-4	once	CTSSQEAGSNEKLFF	TGCACCAGCAGCCAAGAAGCGGGATCTAATGAAAAACTGTTTTTT
TRBV7-3	NA	TRBJ2-2	NA	CASSLRDQGFGGELFF	TGTGCCAGCAGCCTCCGCGACCAGGGGTTCGGGGGGGAGCTGTTTTTT
TRBV19	TRBD2	TRBJ2-2	NA	CASSGLAANTGELFF	TGTGCCAGTAGCGGACTAGCGGCGAACACCGGGGAGCTGTTTTTT
TRBV12-3/TRBV12-4	NA	TRBJ2-1	NA	CASSLRGEQFF	TGTGCCAGCAGCCTCAGGGGTGAGCAGTTCTTC
TRBV11-3	NA	TRBJ1-1	NA	CASSLLSDTEAFF	TGTGCCAGCAGCTTACTCAGCGACACTGAAGCTTTCTTT
TRBV10-3	NA	TRBJ2-2	NA	CAIGQRETNTGELFF	TGTGCCATCGGGCAAAGAGAGACGAACACCGGGGAGCTGTTTTTT
TRBV18	TRBD1	TRBJ2-7	NA	CASSPPGTGSDEQYF	TGTGCCAGCTCACCCCCCGGGACAGGTTCGGACGAGCAGTACTTC
TRBV24-1	TRBD2	TRBJ2-2	NA	CATSAAAGANGELFF	TGTGCCACCAGTGCGGCGGCGGGAGCGAACGGGGAGCTGTTTTTT
TRBV6-5	NA	TRBJ1-6	NA	CASSQGPYNSPLHF	TGTGCCAGCAGTCAGGGTCCTTATAATTCACCCCTCCACTTT
TRBV12-3/TRBV12-4	NA	TRBJ2-7	NA	CASSSGWEQYF	TGTGCCAGCAGTTCAGGGTGGGAGCAGTACTTC
TRBV6-5	TRBD1	TRBJ1-5	NA	CASSHGTGVQPQHF	TGTGCCAGCAGTCACGGAACAGGGGTTCAGCCCCAGCATTTT
TRBV30	TRBD1	TRBJ2-7	NA	CAWSPPGTGEYEQYF	TGTGCCTGGAGCCCCCCCGGGACAGGGGAATACGAGCAGTACTTC
TRBV24-1	NA	TRBJ2-1	NA	CATAESGLKNNEQFF	TGTGCCACCGCCGAAAGCGGGTTAAAGAACAATGAGCAGTTCTTC
TRBV10-3	NA	TRBJ2-5	NA	CAISDQGKQTQYF	TGTGCCATCAGTGATCAGGGTAAACAGACCCAGTACTTC